This T cell receptor beta chain was sequenced during a study of CD8 T cells in ankylosing spondylitis. The V gene end was trimmed by 4 bases and the J gene end by 1 base; junction bases not matched to a gene: 5. This CDR3 is built from 14 residues. Germline CDR1 and CDR2: SGHKS and YYEKEE (reference sequence). Libraries of TCR beta came from quantitative 5'-RACE with molecular barcodes. One entry per CDR3 protein results from TCRdb running MiXCR on the 5' RACE reads. The sample includes 30,000 to 40,000 distinct CDR3 sequences, 7.2% of them seen just once. The sample holds many counts of this clonotype. What it binds is unknown. General observations from the study: Disease-linked clones proved CD8+ and comparatively uncommon in peripheral blood. Both synovial fluid and blood in reactive arthritis had previously been reported to carry some motif variants. Within ankylosing spondylitis blood, a TCR beta motif made up of under 10 highly homologous variants appeared to be characteristic.

V is TRBV5-5 and J is TRBJ2-7; 7 nucleotides agree with TRBD1. Sequencing was done on a sample of blood, either unsorted or a sorted T cell fraction (not recorded which). This clonotype was obtained from a male donor with ankylosing spondylitis or in good health (not recorded which). CDR3 residues: CASSTRTGSYEQYF. The CDR3 region has the DNA TGTGCCAGCAGCACCCGGACAGGATCCTACGAGCAGTACTTC. The whole variable domain, remainder taken from reference TRBV5-5 and TRBJ2-7, is DAGVTQSPTHLIKTRGQQVTLRCSPISGHKSVSWYQQVLGQGPQFIFQYYEKEERGRGNFPDRFSARQFPNYSSELNVNALLLGDSALYLCASSTRTGSYEQYFGPGTRLTVT.